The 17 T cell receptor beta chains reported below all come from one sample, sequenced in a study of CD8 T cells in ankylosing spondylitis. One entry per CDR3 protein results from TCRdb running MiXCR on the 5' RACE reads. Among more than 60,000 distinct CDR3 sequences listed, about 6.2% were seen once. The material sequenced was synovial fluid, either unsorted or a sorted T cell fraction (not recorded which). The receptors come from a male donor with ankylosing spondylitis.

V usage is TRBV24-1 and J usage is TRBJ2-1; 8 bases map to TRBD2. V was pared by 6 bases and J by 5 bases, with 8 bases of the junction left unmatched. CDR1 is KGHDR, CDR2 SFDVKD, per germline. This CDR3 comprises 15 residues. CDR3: CATSPRGGGHNEQFF. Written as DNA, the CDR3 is TGTGCCACCAGTCCTCGGGGGGGCGGTCACAATGAGCAGTTCTTC.

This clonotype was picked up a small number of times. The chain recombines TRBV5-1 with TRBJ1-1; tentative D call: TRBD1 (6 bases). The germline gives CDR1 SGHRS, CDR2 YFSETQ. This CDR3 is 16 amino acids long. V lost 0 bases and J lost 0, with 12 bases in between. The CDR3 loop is CASSLGRGQLNTEAFF. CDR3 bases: TGCGCCAGCAGCTTGGGGAGGGGACAACTGAACACTGAAGCTTTCTTT.

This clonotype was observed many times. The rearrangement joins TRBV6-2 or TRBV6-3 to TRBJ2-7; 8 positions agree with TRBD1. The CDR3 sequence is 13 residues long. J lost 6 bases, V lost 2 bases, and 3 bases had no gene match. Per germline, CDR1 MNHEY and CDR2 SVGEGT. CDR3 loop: CASSYQGAFEQYF. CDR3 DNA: TGTGCCAGCAGTTACCAGGGGGCGTTCGAGCAGTACTTC.

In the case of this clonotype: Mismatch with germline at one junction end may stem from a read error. CDR3 sequence (DNA): TGTGCCAGCAGCTTAGGACAGGGCACAAATACGCAGTATTTT. This sequence encodes CASSLGQGTNTQYF. The V call is TRBV11-3, the J call TRBJ2-3; 7 nucleotides agree with TRBD1. From germline, CDR1 is SGHNT and CDR2 YENEEA. CDR3 length: 14 residues.

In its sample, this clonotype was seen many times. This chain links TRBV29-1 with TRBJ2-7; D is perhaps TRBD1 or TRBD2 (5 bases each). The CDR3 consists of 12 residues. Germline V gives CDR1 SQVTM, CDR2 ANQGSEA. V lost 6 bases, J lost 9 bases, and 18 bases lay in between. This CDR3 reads CSVEWDRSGQYF. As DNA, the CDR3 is TGCAGCGTCGAATGGGACCGATCCGGGCAGTACTTC.

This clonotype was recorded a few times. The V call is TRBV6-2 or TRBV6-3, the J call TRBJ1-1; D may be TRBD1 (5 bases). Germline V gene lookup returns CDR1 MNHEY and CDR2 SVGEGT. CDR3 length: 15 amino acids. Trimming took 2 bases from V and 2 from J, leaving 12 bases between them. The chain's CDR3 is CASSYPVQGNTEAFF. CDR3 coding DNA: TGTGCCAGCAGTTACCCGGTGCAGGGAAACACTGAAGCTTTCTTT.

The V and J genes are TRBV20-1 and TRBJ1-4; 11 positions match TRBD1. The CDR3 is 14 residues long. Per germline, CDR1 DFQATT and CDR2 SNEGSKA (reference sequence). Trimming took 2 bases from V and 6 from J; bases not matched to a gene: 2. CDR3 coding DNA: TGCAGTGCTAGACGGGGACAGGGGGATGAAAAACTGTTTTTT. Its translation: CSARRGQGDEKLFF.

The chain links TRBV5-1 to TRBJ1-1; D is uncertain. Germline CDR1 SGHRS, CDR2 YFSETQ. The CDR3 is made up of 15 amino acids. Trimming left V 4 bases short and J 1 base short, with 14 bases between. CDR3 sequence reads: CASSAYGPQNTEAFF. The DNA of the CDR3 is TGCGCCAGCAGCGCTTACGGGCCGCAGAACACTGAAGCTTTCTTT.

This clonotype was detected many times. CDR3 DNA sequence: TGTGCCAGCAGTCCACGGGCCGGGTCCCCCAATGAGCAGTTCTTC. Translating gives CASSPRAGSPNEQFF. The gene calls are TRBV6-2 or TRBV6-3 and TRBJ2-1; D is unclear. The CDR3 has 15 amino acids. Germline CDR1 is MNHEY and CDR2 is SVGEGT. Trimming left V 5 bases short and J 6 bases short, with 17 bases between.

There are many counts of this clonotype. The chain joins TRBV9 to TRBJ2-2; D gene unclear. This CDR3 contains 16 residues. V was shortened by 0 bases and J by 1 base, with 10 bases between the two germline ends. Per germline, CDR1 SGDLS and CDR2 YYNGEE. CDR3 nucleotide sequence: TGTGCCAGCAGCGTAGCGGCGGAAAGGAACACCGGGGAGCTGTTTTTT. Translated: CASSVAAERNTGELFF.

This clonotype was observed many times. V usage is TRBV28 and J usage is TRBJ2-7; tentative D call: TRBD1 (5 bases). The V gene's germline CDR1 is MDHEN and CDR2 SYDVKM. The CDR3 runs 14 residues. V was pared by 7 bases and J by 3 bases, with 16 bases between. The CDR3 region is CASTPSGHLYEQYF. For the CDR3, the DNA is TGTGCCAGCACCCCCTCAGGACACCTCTACGAGCAGTACTTC.

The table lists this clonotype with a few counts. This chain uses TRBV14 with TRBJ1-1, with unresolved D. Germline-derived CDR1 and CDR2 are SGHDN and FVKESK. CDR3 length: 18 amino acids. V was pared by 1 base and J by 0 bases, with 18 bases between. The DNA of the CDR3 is TGTGCCAGCAGCCAAGTATACGGGCCCGGTCCGGTGAACACTGAAGCTTTCTTT. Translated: CASSQVYGPGPVNTEAFF.

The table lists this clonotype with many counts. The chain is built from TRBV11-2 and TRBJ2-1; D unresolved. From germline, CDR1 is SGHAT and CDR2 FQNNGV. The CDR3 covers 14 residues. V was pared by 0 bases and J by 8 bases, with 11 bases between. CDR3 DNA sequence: TGTGCCAGCAGCTTAGAGACGGGTGGGTATGAGCAGTTCTTC. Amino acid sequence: CASSLETGGYEQFF.

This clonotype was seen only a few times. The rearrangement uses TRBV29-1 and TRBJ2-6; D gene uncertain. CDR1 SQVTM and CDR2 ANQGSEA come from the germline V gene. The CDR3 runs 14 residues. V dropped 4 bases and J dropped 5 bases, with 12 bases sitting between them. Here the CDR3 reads CSVVATPRANVLTF. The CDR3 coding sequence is TGCAGCGTTGTTGCCACCCCTAGGGCCAACGTCCTGACTTTC.

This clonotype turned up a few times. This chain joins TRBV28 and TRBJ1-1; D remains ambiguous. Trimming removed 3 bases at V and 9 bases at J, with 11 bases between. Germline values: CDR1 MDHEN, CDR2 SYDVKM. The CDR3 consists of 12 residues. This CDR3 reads CASSFEPRKAFF. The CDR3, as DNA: TGTGCCAGCAGTTTTGAGCCCCGTAAAGCTTTCTTT.

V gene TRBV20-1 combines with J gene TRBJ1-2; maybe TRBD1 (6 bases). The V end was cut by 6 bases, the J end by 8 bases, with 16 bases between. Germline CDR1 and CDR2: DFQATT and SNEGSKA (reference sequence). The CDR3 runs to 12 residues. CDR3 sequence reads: CSAFGQNRGYTF. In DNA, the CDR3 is TGCAGTGCCTTCGGACAGAATAGAGGCTACACCTTC.

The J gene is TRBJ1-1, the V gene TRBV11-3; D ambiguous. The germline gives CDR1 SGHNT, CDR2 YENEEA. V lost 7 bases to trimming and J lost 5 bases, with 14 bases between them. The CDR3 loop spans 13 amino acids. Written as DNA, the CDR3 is TGTGCCAGCACCCAGCCAGAATTTACTGAAGCTTTCTTT. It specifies CASTQPEFTEAFF.